The subject of this entry is one T cell receptor (beta chain). This clonotype turned up a few times. Its recognized antigen is unknown. There are no base qualities to consult, and no much larger clone falls within one base. Looking up the germline V gene yields CDR1 MGHRA and CDR2 YSYEKL. Germline trimming amounts to 7 bases on V and 5 bases on J, with 13 as the count of junction bases outside the gene matches. Including cysteine and phenylalanine, the CDR3 has 15 amino acids. Solely the CDR3 DNA is kept, with 45 bases framed from the first base. This record comes from a study of response to subunit inactivated influenza vaccine (dated by TCRdb to 2016 to 2019). About the full investigation: Deep quantitative T cell receptor repertoire profiling was used in the study to track responses to a trivalent subunit inactivated influenza vaccine.

The study at large found these results: The authors proposed that each seasonal influenza vaccination may bring in only a limited number of new T cells.

Library creation used RT-PCR. Sequencing used an Illumina HiSeq 2500. TCRdb redid the processing of the public reads, applying fastp at Q25 and MiXCR, and retained in-frame beta chains. Entries that share a CDR3 protein sequence are merged under the most common genes and DNA. Within this sample are about 300,000 distinct CDR3 sequences, with 21% of them counted one time only. Clones ranked in the top ten supply 10% of the sample. Sequenced material: PBMCs from blood, taken less than 22 months after vaccination. The sequence came from a man aged 50 to 69 who received an inactivated influenza vaccine. Donor details come from another sample of the same person, matched by shared clones. The rearrangement combines TRBV4-1 with TRBJ1-1; 7 middle bases align to TRBD1. The DNA sequence reads TGCGCCAGCAACGCGGCAGGGGGTTTGCGTACTGAAGCTTTCTTT. It translates to CASNAAGGLRTEAFF.